The present TCR beta chain was sequenced within a study of blood T cell repertoires in COVID-19. Produced via immunoSEQ multiplex PCR; TCRdb's table is partial and in-frame only. The table lists 150,000 to 160,000 clones, approximately 86% of them singletons. The CDR3 length is 13 residues. Trimming removed 3 bases from V and 4 bases from J, with 12 bases in between. CDR1 is GTSNPN and CDR2 is SVGIG in the germline V gene (reference sequence). The rearrangement uses TRBV30 and TRBJ1-1; unclear D gene. The sample taken for sequencing was peripheral blood. The TCR originated in a man aged 55 to 70 with COVID-19, enrolled during active disease. The CDR3 nucleotides read TGTGCCTGGAGCTCTGGCGGGTTCACTGAAGCTTTCTTT. Protein product: CAWSSGGFTEAFF.